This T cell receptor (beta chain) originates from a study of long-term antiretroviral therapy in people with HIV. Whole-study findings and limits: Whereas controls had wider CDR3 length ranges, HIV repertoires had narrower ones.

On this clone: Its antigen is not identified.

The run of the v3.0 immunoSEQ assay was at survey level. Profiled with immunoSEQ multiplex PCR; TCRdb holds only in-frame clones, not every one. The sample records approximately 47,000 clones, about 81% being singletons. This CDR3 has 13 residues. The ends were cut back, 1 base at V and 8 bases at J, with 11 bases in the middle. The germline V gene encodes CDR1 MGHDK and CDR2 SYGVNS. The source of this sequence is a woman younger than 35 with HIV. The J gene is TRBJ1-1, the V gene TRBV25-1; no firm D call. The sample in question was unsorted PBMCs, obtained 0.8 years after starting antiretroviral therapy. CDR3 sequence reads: CASSEWVKAEAFF. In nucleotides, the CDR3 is TGTGCCAGCAGTGAATGGGTTAAGGCCGAAGCTTTCTTT.